These T cell receptor beta chains were read from a single sample in a study of cytomegalovirus exposure and HLA in healthy donors. Sequencing used immunoSEQ multiplex PCR; TCRdb keeps in-frame clones, though not all of them. The profile shows approximately 90,000 clones, roughly 70% of them singletons. Sequenced material: PBMCs. The receptors come from a man in his forties in good health and CMV-seronegative. Each CDR3 is given with its conserved first and last residue. Fields, in order: J gene, V gene, D gene, clone size, CDR3 DNA, CDR3 protein. The D gene is left open where the match is weak. Rows may omit the clone size; those that give it use once, few, many or a size class.

>TRBJ2-2|TRBV9|TRBD2|.
TGTGCCAGCAGCGTATTGGGGGCGGGGGGGAACACCGGGGAGCTGTTTTTT
CASSVLGAGGNTGELFF
>TRBJ2-7|TRBV7-9|.|.
TGTGCCAGCAGCCTGGCGGGGAACTTC
CASSLAGNF
>TRBJ2-5|TRBV4-3|TRBD1|.
TGCGCCAGCAGCCAAGATGCTATGCCGAATTGGGACAGGGCACAAGAGACCCAGTACTTC
CASSQDAMPNWDRAQETQYF
>TRBJ1-5|TRBV6-6|TRBD1|medium-sized
TGTGCCAGCAGTAATAGGACAGGGTGGGGCAATCAGCCCCAGCATTTT
CASSNRTGWGNQPQHF
>TRBJ2-1|TRBV28|.|few
TGTGCCAGCAGGTACCCAGGGAATGAGCAGTTCTTC
CASRYPGNEQFF
>TRBJ2-7|TRBV7-3|TRBD1|few
TGTGCCAGCAGCCGTTTTGGACAGGGGCTTATCTACGAGCAGTACTTC
CASSRFGQGLIYEQYF
>TRBJ2-3|TRBV4-2|TRBD2|.
TGTGCCAGCAGCCCGGGACTAGCGGGGGGCACAGATACGCAGTATTTT
CASSPGLAGGTDTQYF
>TRBJ1-2|TRBV7-9|.|.
TGTGCCAGCAGCTTAGCCAGGGGCTATGGCTACACCTTC
CASSLARGYGYTF
>TRBJ2-2|TRBV21-1|.|.
TGTGCCAGCAGCCCCCCCAGTACAGGGATTGACACCGGGGAGCTGTTTTTT
CASSPPSTGIDTGELFF
>TRBJ1-1|TRBV21-1|.|.
TGTGCCAGTATAAGTTCAGGGGAGATCACTGAAGCTTTCTTT
CASISSGEITEAFF
>TRBJ1-1|TRBV7-3|TRBD1|.
TGTGCCAGCAGCTTAGGGGACAGTTACACTGAAGCTTTCTTT
CASSLGDSYTEAFF
>TRBJ2-3|TRBV27|.|once
TGTGCCAGCAGGAATGCCGGGACTCTTAGTACGCAGTATTTT
CASRNAGTLSTQYF
>TRBJ2-3|TRBV25-1|TRBD2|.
TGTGCCAGCAGTGAGACTAGCGGGGGGGTTCACACAGATACGCAGTATTTT
CASSETSGGVHTDTQYF
>TRBJ1-6|TRBV4-1|.|.
TGCGCCAGCAGCCAAGATTTACAGGGATGGGATTCACCCCTCCACTTT
CASSQDLQGWDSPLHF
>TRBJ2-7|TRBV5-4|TRBD1|few
TGTGCCAGCAGACCGGGACAGGGGACCCCCTACGAGCAGTACTTC
CASRPGQGTPYEQYF
>TRBJ1-5|TRBV19|.|.
TGTGCCAGTAGTATAGATCGCGGGCCACCGCATTTT
CASSIDRGPPHF
>TRBJ2-1|TRBV4-1|TRBD1|.
TGCGCCAGCAGGGAGGACAGGGGGGACAATGAGCAGTTCTTC
CASREDRGDNEQFF
>TRBJ2-1|TRBV7-6|.|.
TGTGCCAGCAGCTTAGGGCAGGGGAATAATGAGCAGTTCTTC
CASSLGQGNNEQFF
>TRBJ1-4|TRBV28|TRBD1|medium-sized
TGTGCCACCACGGGACAGTCGGAAAAACTGTTTTTT
CATTGQSEKLFF
>TRBJ2-1|TRBV5-5|.|.
TGTGCCAGCAGCTTACGAGGCAGACGAAATGAGCAGTTCTTC
CASSLRGRRNEQFF
>TRBJ2-7|TRBV27|TRBD2|.
TGTGCCAGCAGTTTCTCTAGCGGTAGTGCCCTCTACGAGCAGTACTTC
CASSFSSGSALYEQYF
>TRBJ2-2|TRBV18|.|.
TGTGCCAGCTCACCTGGATCTGGGGCCAACACCGGGGAGCTGTTTTTT
CASSPGSGANTGELFF
>TRBJ2-3|TRBV27|.|.
TGTGCCAGCAGTTTAGGGGGGGCCTCAGATACGCAGTATTTT
CASSLGGASDTQYF
>TRBJ1-4|TRBV28|.|.
TGTGCCAGCAGTTTAGGGGGGAACATGGGGACTAATGAAAAACTGTTTTTT
CASSLGGNMGTNEKLFF
>TRBJ2-1|TRBV6-1|TRBD1|.
TGTGCCAGCAGTGAGGAGGGACAGGGGGTCAACAATGAGCAGTTCTTC
CASSEEGQGVNNEQFF
>TRBJ2-3|TRBV7-3|TRBD2|.
TGTGCCAGCAGCTTGAGCGGGGGGCGTGCAGATACGCAGTATTTT
CASSLSGGRADTQYF
>TRBJ2-7|TRBV6-1|.|.
TGTGCCAGCAACCAAGGGATCGGGGTGGCCTACGAGCAGTACTTC
CASNQGIGVAYEQYF
>TRBJ2-1|TRBV9|.|.
TGTGCCAGCAGCGAGACAGAAAACCTCACCCCCTACAATGAGCAGTTCTTC
CASSETENLTPYNEQFF
>TRBJ2-7|TRBV6-1|.|.
TGTGCCAGCAGTGACCCTTGGGACACCAATTACGAGCAGTACTTC
CASSDPWDTNYEQYF
>TRBJ2-1|TRBV5-5|.|.
TGTGCCAGCAGTTCACCGGGACTATCCGCCAGGGGCAATGAGCAGTTCTTC
CASSSPGLSARGNEQFF
>TRBJ1-2|TRBV2|TRBD1|.
TGTGCCAGCAGGGCGACAGGGGAAGGCGGCTACACCTTC
CASRATGEGGYTF
>TRBJ1-6|TRBV19|TRBD1|.
TGTGCCAGTAGTACAGACAGGGGTAATTCACCCCTCCACTTT
CASSTDRGNSPLHF
>TRBJ2-7|TRBV11-2|.|.
TGTGCCAGCAGCAGCAGACTAGACTACTTGAGCTACGAGCAGTACTTC
CASSSRLDYLSYEQYF
>TRBJ2-7|TRBV27|.|.
TGTGCCAGCCATCCGACGTGGGGGCCCACCTACGAGCAGTACTTC
CASHPTWGPTYEQYF
>TRBJ2-5|TRBV6-5|TRBD2|few
TGTGCCAGCAGTCCTTCTAGCGGGGGGGCAGAGACCCAGTACTTC
CASSPSSGGAETQYF
>TRBJ1-1|TRBV2|.|.
TGTGCCAGCAGTGAATCGGCTGAAGCTTTCTTT
CASSESAEAFF
>TRBJ2-7|TRBV29-1|.|.
TGCAGCGTTTCACCCCAGGGTTCAGAGCAGTACTTC
CSVSPQGSEQYF
>TRBJ2-1|TRBV19|.|few
TGTGCCAGTAGAGAAGGACAGTTCTCCTACAATGAGCAGTTCTTC
CASREGQFSYNEQFF
>TRBJ2-7|TRBV27|.|.
TGTGCCAGCAGTTTTGGAGGGGATCGCGAGCAGTACTTC
CASSFGGDREQYF
>TRBJ2-7|TRBV4-3|.|.
TGCGCCAGCAGCCAAGAGAGGCAGCTACCTGGCGAGCAGTACTTC
CASSQERQLPGEQYF
>TRBJ2-3|TRBV4-2|TRBD1|once
TGTGCCAGCAGCCAAGGGGGGACAGGCACAGATACGCAGTATTTT
CASSQGGTGTDTQYF
>TRBJ1-2|TRBV27|TRBD1|.
TGTGCCAGCAGTAAAGGGGCCAGGACAGGGGATGCCTACACCTTC
CASSKGARTGDAYTF
>TRBJ2-7|TRBV7-2|TRBD2|.
TGTGCCAGCAGCCCGCAAGACGGGAGGCGCGAGCAGTACTTC
CASSPQDGRREQYF
>TRBJ2-1|TRBV10-3|.|.
TGTGCCATCAATGGCCGTCTCTACGGGGACAATGAGCAGTTCTTC
CAINGRLYGDNEQFF
>TRBJ2-1|TRBV4-3|.|.
TGCGCCAGCAGCCAAGAACTAGCTTTCAATGAGCAGTTCTTC
CASSQELAFNEQFF
>TRBJ1-2|TRBV19|.|.
TGTGCCAGTAGTACCCCCCGCATGGGGGCGGACTATGGCTACACCTTC
CASSTPRMGADYGYTF
>TRBJ1-6|TRBV9|.|.
TGTGCCAGCAGAGGAGGGAATAATTCACCCCTCCACTTT
CASRGGNNSPLHF
>TRBJ1-2|TRBV29-1|.|.
TGCAGCGTAGGCGGGGATGGCTACACCTTC
CSVGGDGYTF
>TRBJ1-2|TRBV10-3|TRBD1|once
TGTGCCATCAGTGACCCCTCTGACAGGGGCTATGGCTACACCTTC
CAISDPSDRGYGYTF
>TRBJ1-5|TRBV19|.|once
TGTGCCAGTAGTATAACCCGGAGGAGGGCCAATCAGCCCCAGCATTTT
CASSITRRRANQPQHF
>TRBJ1-2|TRBV9|.|.
TGTGCCAGCAGCGTTCAGGGGCATGCTAACTATGGCTACACCTTC
CASSVQGHANYGYTF
>TRBJ1-1|TRBV27|.|.
TGTGCCAGCAGTTTTAACAGACAGAACACTGAAGCTTTCTTT
CASSFNRQNTEAFF
>TRBJ2-3|TRBV6-1|.|.
TGTGCCAGCAGTGAAGACAGAACAGATACGCAGTATTTT
CASSEDRTDTQYF
>TRBJ2-7|TRBV10-3|TRBD1|.
TGTGCCATCAAGATGGACAGGGATTCCTACGAGCAGTACTTC
CAIKMDRDSYEQYF
>TRBJ2-2|TRBV27|.|.
TGTGCCAGCAGTCCGAGGGGGTGGACCGGGGAGCTGTTTTTT
CASSPRGWTGELFF
>TRBJ2-3|TRBV7-2|TRBD2|once
TGTGCCAGCAGACCAACTAGCGGGGGGCCCTACACAGATACGCAGTATTTT
CASRPTSGGPYTDTQYF
>TRBJ2-4|TRBV19|.|.
TGTGCCAGTAGTGAGGTATCCGCCAAAAACATTCAGTACTTC
CASSEVSAKNIQYF
>TRBJ1-2|TRBV7-3|.|.
TGTGCCAGCAGCTTACAGGGTCCAACCAACTATGGCTACACCTTC
CASSLQGPTNYGYTF
>TRBJ2-7|TRBV19|TRBD1|.
TGTGCCAGTAGTGCACGACAGGGGGCGACCCACGAGCAGTACTTC
CASSARQGATHEQYF
>TRBJ1-5|TRBV28|TRBD1|.
TGTGCCAGCAGTTTACTAGACAGGGGGCTCAATCAGCCCCAGCATTTT
CASSLLDRGLNQPQHF